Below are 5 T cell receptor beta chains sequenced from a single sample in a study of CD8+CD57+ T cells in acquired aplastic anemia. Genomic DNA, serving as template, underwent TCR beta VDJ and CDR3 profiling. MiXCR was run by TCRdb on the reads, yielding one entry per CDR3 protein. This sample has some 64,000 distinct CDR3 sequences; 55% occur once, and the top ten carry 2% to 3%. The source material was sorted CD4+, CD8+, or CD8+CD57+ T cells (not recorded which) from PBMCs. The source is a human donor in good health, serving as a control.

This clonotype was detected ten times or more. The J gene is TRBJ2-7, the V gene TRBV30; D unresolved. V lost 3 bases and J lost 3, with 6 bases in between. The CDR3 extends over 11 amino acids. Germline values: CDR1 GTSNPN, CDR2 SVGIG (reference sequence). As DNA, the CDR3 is TGTGCCTGGAGCAACGGCTACGAGCAGTACTTC. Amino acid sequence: CAWSNGYEQYF.

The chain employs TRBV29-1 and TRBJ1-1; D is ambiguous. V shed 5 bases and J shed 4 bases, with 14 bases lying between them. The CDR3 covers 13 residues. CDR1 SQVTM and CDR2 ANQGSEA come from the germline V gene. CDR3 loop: CSVRSPGSTEAFF. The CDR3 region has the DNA TGCAGCGTTCGTAGCCCTGGGAGCACTGAAGCTTTCTTT.

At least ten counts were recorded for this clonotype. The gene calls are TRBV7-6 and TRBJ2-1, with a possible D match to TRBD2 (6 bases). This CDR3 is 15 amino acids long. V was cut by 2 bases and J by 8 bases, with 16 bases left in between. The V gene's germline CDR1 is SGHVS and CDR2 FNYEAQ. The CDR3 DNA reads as TGTGCCAGCAGCTTAACCAGCGGGTCCTCCTATGAGCAGTTCTTC. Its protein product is CASSLTSGSSYEQFF.

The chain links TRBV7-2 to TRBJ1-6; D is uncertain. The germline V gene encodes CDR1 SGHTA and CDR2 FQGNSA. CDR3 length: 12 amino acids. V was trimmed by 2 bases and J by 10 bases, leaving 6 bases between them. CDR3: CASSLIGSPLHF. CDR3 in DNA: TGTGCCAGCAGCTTAATAGGGTCACCCCTCCACTTT.

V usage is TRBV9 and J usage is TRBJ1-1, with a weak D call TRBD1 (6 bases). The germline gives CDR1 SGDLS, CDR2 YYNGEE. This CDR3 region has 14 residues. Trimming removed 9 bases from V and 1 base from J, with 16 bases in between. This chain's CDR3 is CAIRSDRKNTEAFF. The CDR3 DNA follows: TGTGCCATCAGATCCGACAGGAAGAACACTGAAGCTTTCTTT.